A single sample is the source of the 18 T cell receptor beta chains below, sequenced in a study of cytomegalovirus exposure and HLA in healthy donors. This PCR relied on a set of 60 Vbeta primers and 13 Jbeta primers. This table comes from immunoSEQ multiplex PCR, and its TCRdb copy is limited to in-frame clones, with some not included. The top ten clones hold about 1.5% of a sample with roughly 120,000 clones, roughly two thirds of them seen once. Specimen: PBMCs. Receptors were obtained from a man aged 25 to 45 in good health and CMV-seropositive.

The chain is built from TRBV10-3 and TRBJ2-3; TRBD1 agrees at 9 bases. V was pared by 3 bases and J by 3 bases, with 7 bases of the junction left unmatched. Germline V CDR1 and CDR2: ENHRY, SYGVKD. The CDR3 length is 16 residues. Here the CDR3 reads CAISDWQGQGTDTQYF. In nucleotides, the CDR3 is TGTGCCATCAGTGATTGGCAGGGACAGGGTACAGATACGCAGTATTTT.

The chain combines TRBV9 with TRBJ2-3; D is uncertain. The V gene's germline CDR1 is SGDLS and CDR2 YYNGEE. V lost 4 bases and J lost 0, with 9 bases in between. The CDR3 runs to 14 residues. As DNA, the CDR3 is TGTGCCAGCAGCCTAAACCCTAGCACAGATACGCAGTATTTT. Protein: CASSLNPSTDTQYF.

The CDR3 reads CASQLAGVPGEQFF. The CDR3 DNA reads as TGTGCCAGCCAACTAGCGGGGGTCCCTGGGGAGCAGTTCTTC. The chain employs TRBV28 and TRBJ2-1; 11 bases fit TRBD2. The CDR3 loop spans 14 amino acids. CDR1 is MDHEN, CDR2 SYDVKM, per germline. V was clipped by 8 bases and J by 10 bases; unmatched bases: 10.

The chain joins TRBV27 to TRBJ1-5, with D tentatively TRBD1 (6 bases). The CDR3 spans 18 residues. The V gene's germline CDR1 is MNHEY and CDR2 SMNVEV (reference sequence). V lost 8 bases and J 0 bases, leaving 23 bases between the germline ends. CDR3 sequence reads: CASCCRSGQYYSNQPQHF. In nucleotides, the CDR3 is TGTGCCAGCTGTTGTAGGTCCGGACAGTATTATAGCAATCAGCCCCAGCATTTT.

The chain joins TRBV25-1 to TRBJ2-1; D is ambiguous. The germline V and J ends were trimmed by 0 bases and 3 bases, with 6 bases remaining between them. Per germline, CDR1 MGHDK and CDR2 SYGVNS. CDR3 size: 14 residues. In DNA form, the CDR3 reads TGTGCCAGCAGTGAATATAACAGCTACAATGAGCAGTTCTTC. This gives the protein CASSEYNSYNEQFF.

CDR3 bases: TGCGCCAGCAGCGCTAGACAGGGTAGAAGGGCTGGGGCCAACGTCCTGACTTTC. This gives the protein CASSARQGRRAGANVLTF. The chain recombines TRBV5-1 with TRBJ2-6, with 7 bases lining up with TRBD1. CDR1 SGHRS and CDR2 YFSETQ come from the germline V gene. V shed 4 bases, J shed 2 bases, and the junction held 12 bases outside the gene matches. The CDR3 runs 18 residues.

In its sample, this clone was seen a few times. This sequence joins TRBV6-6 and TRBJ1-4; D gene unclear. Per the germline V gene, CDR1 is MNHNY and CDR2 is SVGAGI (reference sequence). V dropped 4 bases and J dropped 10 bases, with 16 bases sitting between them. This CDR3 spans 14 amino acids. The CDR3 region is CASSFVGNSVKLFF. The CDR3 DNA sequence: TGTGCCAGCAGTTTCGTCGGGAATAGCGTAAAACTGTTTTTT.

This chain's CDR3 is CASSFYGEVYTF. The CDR3 bases are TGCGCCAGCAGCTTTTACGGTGAAGTCTACACCTTC. The chain employs TRBV5-1 and TRBJ1-2; D gene uncertain. V lost 2 bases and J lost 10, with 12 bases in between. There are 12 residues in the CDR3. Germline loops: CDR1 SGHRS, CDR2 YFSETQ.

This sequence joins TRBV11-3 and TRBJ2-4, with D tentatively TRBD2 (5 bases). With 0 bases removed from V and 0 bases from J, the gap between germline ends came to 15 bases. CDR1 and CDR2 from the germline V gene are SGHNT and YENEEA. This CDR3 has 18 amino acids. CDR3 nucleotide sequence: TGTGCCAGCAGCTTAGACCTTGGGAGAAAACTAGCCAAAAACATTCAGTACTTC. This codes for CASSLDLGRKLAKNIQYF.

The chain employs TRBV29-1 and TRBJ2-1, with TRBD2 matching 10 bases. The germline V gene has CDR1 SQVTM and CDR2 ANQGSEA. J lost 5 bases, V lost 7 bases, and 5 bases had no gene match. CDR3 size: 13 residues. The CDR3 is CSAGTSVHNEQFF. The CDR3 DNA follows: TGCAGCGCTGGGACTAGCGTACACAATGAGCAGTTCTTC.

V is TRBV7-2 and J is TRBJ2-5, with 8 bases matching TRBD1. Germline V lookup: CDR1 SGHTA, CDR2 FQGNSA. The junction had 7 bases not matched to a gene; V was cut back by 3 bases and J by 4 bases. The CDR3 covers 15 residues. The CDR3 sequence is CASSLVTGGRETQYF. As DNA, the CDR3 is TGTGCCAGCAGCTTGGTAACAGGGGGGCGAGAGACCCAGTACTTC.

The gene calls are TRBV27 and TRBJ2-7, with D possibly being TRBD1 (5 bases). This CDR3 region has 14 residues. Germline CDR1 MNHEY, CDR2 SMNVEV (reference sequence). The V gene lost 2 bases and the J gene lost 3 bases, with 11 bases spanning the gap. The CDR3 loop is CASSLNPGFYEQYF. The CDR3 DNA sequence: TGTGCCAGCAGTTTAAACCCAGGGTTCTACGAGCAGTACTTC.

This sequence joins TRBV4-3 and TRBJ1-6, with 9 bases that match TRBD1. Germline loops: CDR1 LGHNA, CDR2 YSLEER. The CDR3 sequence is 15 residues long. Trimming removed 0 bases from V and 9 bases from J; junction bases left unmatched: 3. The CDR3 reads CASSQEGGQGSPLHF. As DNA, the CDR3 is TGCGCCAGCAGCCAAGAGGGGGGACAGGGTTCACCCCTCCACTTT.

The chain uses TRBV19 and TRBJ1-5; tentatively, D is TRBD1 (6 bases). Trimming removed 3 bases from V and 2 bases from J, with 17 bases in between. The length of the CDR3 is 17 residues. Germline CDR1 reads LNHDA; CDR2 reads SQIVND (reference sequence). The DNA for the CDR3 is TGTGCCAGTAGTATTCTAATGGGGGCGCGGGGCAATCAGCCCCAGCATTTT. Translated, it gives CASSILMGARGNQPQHF.

V usage is TRBV5-1 and J usage is TRBJ2-2, with 7 bases aligning to TRBD2. Germline trimming cut 4 bases from V and 7 bases from J; bases unmatched to any gene: 10. Germline V gives CDR1 SGHRS, CDR2 YFSETQ. The CDR3 contains 15 residues. The CDR3 DNA reads TGCGCCAGCAGCCCATCAACTAGCGCTAACGGGGAGCTGTTTTTT. Its translation: CASSPSTSANGELFF.

The chain is built from TRBV7-9 and TRBJ1-4, with D hard to call. Germline V gene sequence: CDR1 SEHNR, CDR2 FQNEAQ (reference sequence). V shed 7 bases and J shed 8 bases, with 17 bases lying between them. The CDR3 spans 14 residues. The CDR3 DNA reads TGTGCCAGCACCGCAGTGGAGATTGGCGAAAAACTGTTTTTT. Its translation: CASTAVEIGEKLFF.

This clone was detected a few times. J is TRBJ2-7 and V is TRBV20-1; D is uncertain. The CDR3 totals 11 residues. Trimming shortened V by 6 bases and J by 1 base, and 7 bases separated the two germline ends. In germline, CDR1 is DFQATT, CDR2 SNEGSKA (reference sequence). The DNA of the CDR3 is TGCAGTGCCGTTGAGTCCTACGAGCAGTACTTC. Protein product: CSAVESYEQYF.

V is TRBV18 and J is TRBJ2-5; tentative D call: TRBD1 (5 bases). CDR1 KGHSH and CDR2 LQKENI come from the germline V gene. This CDR3 has 14 residues. Trimming removed 2 bases from V and 1 base from J, with 8 bases in between. The CDR3 nucleotides read TGTGCCAGCTCACCAATCGACAGCCAAGAGACCCAGTACTTC. Protein sequence: CASSPIDSQETQYF.